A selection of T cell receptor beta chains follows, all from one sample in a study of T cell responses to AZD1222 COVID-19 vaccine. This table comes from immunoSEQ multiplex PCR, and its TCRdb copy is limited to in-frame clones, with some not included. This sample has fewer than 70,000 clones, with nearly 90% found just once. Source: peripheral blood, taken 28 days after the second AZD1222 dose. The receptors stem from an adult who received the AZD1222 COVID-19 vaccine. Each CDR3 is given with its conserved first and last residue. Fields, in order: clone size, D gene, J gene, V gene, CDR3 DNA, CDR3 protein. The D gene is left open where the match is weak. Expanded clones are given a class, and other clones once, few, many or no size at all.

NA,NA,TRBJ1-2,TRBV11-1,TGTGCCAGCAGCTTAATGGGGGGTGATGGCTACACCTTC,CASSLMGGDGYTF
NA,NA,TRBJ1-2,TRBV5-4,TGTGCCAGCAGCTTGGTTGGCTACGCGGGGGGCTACACCTTC,CASSLVGYAGGYTF
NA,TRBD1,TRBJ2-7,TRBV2,TGTGCCAGCAGTCCCCTCGACAGGGTAGTGTCCTACGAGCAGTACTTC,CASSPLDRVVSYEQYF
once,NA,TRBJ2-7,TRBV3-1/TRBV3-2,TGTGCCAGCAGTTCCTGGGCCTACGAGCAGTACTTC,CASSSWAYEQYF
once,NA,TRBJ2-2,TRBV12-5,TGTGCTAGTGGTTTGGGACAGTCCGACACCGGGGAGCTGTTTTTT,CASGLGQSDTGELFF
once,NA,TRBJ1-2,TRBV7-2,TGTGCCAGCAGCCCTAGTGAATCCCGGTATGGCTACACCTTC,CASSPSESRYGYTF
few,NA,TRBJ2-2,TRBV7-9,TGTGCCAGCAGAGATCTGGGTCCTACAACCGGGGAGCTGTTTTTT,CASRDLGPTTGELFF
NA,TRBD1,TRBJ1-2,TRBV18,TGTGCCAGCTCACCACGGGGATTGGGACAGCAAAATGGCTACACCTTC,CASSPRGLGQQNGYTF
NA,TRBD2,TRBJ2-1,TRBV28,TGTGCCAGCAGTTTAAGCGCTAGCGGGGCATACAATGAGCAGTTCTTC,CASSLSASGAYNEQFF
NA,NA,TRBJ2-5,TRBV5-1,TGCGCCAGCAGCTTTCAGTTCCGGAGTGCCCAAGAGACCCAGTACTTC,CASSFQFRSAQETQYF
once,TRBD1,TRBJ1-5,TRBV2,TGTGCCAGCAGCGATTATGGACAGGTCCAGCATTTT,CASSDYGQVQHF
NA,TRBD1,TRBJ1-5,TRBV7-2,TGTGCCAGCAGTCCGGACAGGGGCAATCAGCCCCAGCATTTT,CASSPDRGNQPQHF
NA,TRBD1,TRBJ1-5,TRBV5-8,TGTGCCAGCAGCCCTCCGCGCAGGGGGTACAATCAGCCCCAGCATTTT,CASSPPRRGYNQPQHF
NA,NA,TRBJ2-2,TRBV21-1,TGTGCCAGCAGCTTGCGGACAGGTAACACCGGGGAGCTGTTTTTT,CASSLRTGNTGELFF